Below are 9 T cell receptor beta chains sequenced from a single sample in a study of beta chain features in type 1 diabetes. General observations from the study: Among patients with Type 1 diabetes, TCRB CDR3s were moderately but significantly shorter in every one of the four CD4+ subsets.

Antigens for these TCRs are unknown. What was sequenced were expressed TCRB transcripts, since all of the isolated RNA had been reverse transcribed. TCRdb keeps only in-frame clones here, not all; method: immunoSEQ multiplex PCR. The sample yields 12,000 to 15,000 clones, over 60% seen once. Source material: stem cell memory CD4+ T cells from blood. These receptors were taken from a woman in her late teens or twenties with type 1 diabetes.

The chain employs TRBV18 and TRBJ1-3; D uncertain. Per the germline V gene, CDR1 is KGHSH and CDR2 is LQKENI. V was pared by 3 bases and J by 2 bases, with 11 bases between. CDR3 length: 15 residues. The CDR3 nucleotides are TGTGCCAGCTCACCGGAGAACCACCCTGGAAACACCATATATTTT. Its protein is CASSPENHPGNTIYF.

The chain joins TRBV7-8 to TRBJ1-1, with a possible D match to TRBD1 (6 bases). Germline assignment: CDR1 SGHVS and CDR2 FQNEAQ. The germline V and J ends were trimmed by 2 bases and 9 bases, with 19 bases remaining between them. The CDR3 length is 15 residues. The CDR3 protein is CASSLPLYRDNQAFF. DNA of the CDR3: TGTGCCAGCAGCTTACCCCTGTACAGGGATAATCAAGCTTTCTTT.

J is TRBJ2-7 and V is TRBV28, with 9 nucleotides matching TRBD1. This CDR3 is built from 14 residues. The V gene's germline CDR1 is MDHEN and CDR2 SYDVKM. V lost 10 bases, J lost 2 bases, and 9 bases stayed unmatched. CDR3 loop: CAISPWDRAYEQYF. The CDR3 nucleotides read TGTGCCATCAGCCCATGGGACAGGGCCTACGAGCAGTACTTC.

The rearrangement joins TRBV18 to TRBJ2-3; D unresolved. The V end was cut by 0 bases, the J end by 2 bases, with 9 bases between. The CDR3 length is 15 residues. Germline V CDR1 and CDR2: KGHSH, LQKENI. CDR3 protein: CASSPPNSNTDTQYF. The CDR3 DNA reads as TGTGCCAGCTCACCACCGAACAGTAACACAGATACGCAGTATTTT.

This clone has just one count. This rearrangement joins TRBV6-5 to TRBJ2-1; 7 positions agree with TRBD2. Germline V gives CDR1 MNHEY, CDR2 SVGAGI. This CDR3 has 16 residues. Trimming cost V 4 bases and J 7 bases; bases outside gene matches: 13. CDR3 amino acids: CASSSPVGTTINEQFF. As DNA, the CDR3 is TGTGCCAGCAGTTCCCCAGTAGGGACTACCATAAATGAGCAGTTCTTC.

The table lists this clone with a few counts. This chain joins TRBV5-5 and TRBJ2-5, with D tentatively TRBD2 (5 bases). V dropped 4 bases and J dropped 3 bases, with 13 bases sitting between them. This CDR3 is built from 14 residues. The V gene's germline CDR1 is SGHKS and CDR2 YYEKEE (reference sequence). CDR3 amino acids: CASSPSGPEETQYF. CDR3 DNA sequence: TGTGCCAGCAGCCCGAGCGGTCCCGAAGAGACCCAGTACTTC.

The chain links TRBV29-1 to TRBJ2-7; 9 bases align to TRBD1. Germline V gene lookup returns CDR1 SQVTM and CDR2 ANQGSEA. V was clipped by 6 bases and J by 4 bases; unmatched bases: 10. CDR3 length: 14 residues. As DNA, the CDR3 is TGCAGCGTGGCCCCGGGACAGGGTGTTTACGAGCAGTACTTC. It translates to CSVAPGQGVYEQYF.

The gene calls are TRBV6-5 and TRBJ2-1; TRBD2 matches 7 bases. The CDR3 totals 15 residues. The J segment lost 8 bases and the V segment lost 2 bases, leaving 9 bases of the junction unmatched. Germline V gene data show CDR1 as MNHEY and CDR2 as SVGAGI. The CDR3 DNA follows: TGTGCCAGCAGTTACCAGACTCAGGCGGGGGATGAGCAGTTCTTC. Amino acid sequence: CASSYQTQAGDEQFF.

The chain joins TRBV10-3 to TRBJ2-3, with TRBD1 matching 9 bases. This CDR3 is built from 14 residues. The J segment lost 3 bases and the V segment lost 4 bases, leaving 2 bases of the junction unmatched. Germline V gives CDR1 ENHRY, CDR2 SYGVKD. The CDR3 loop is CAISGDRETDTQYF. The DNA of the CDR3 is TGTGCCATCAGTGGGGACAGGGAAACAGATACGCAGTATTTT.